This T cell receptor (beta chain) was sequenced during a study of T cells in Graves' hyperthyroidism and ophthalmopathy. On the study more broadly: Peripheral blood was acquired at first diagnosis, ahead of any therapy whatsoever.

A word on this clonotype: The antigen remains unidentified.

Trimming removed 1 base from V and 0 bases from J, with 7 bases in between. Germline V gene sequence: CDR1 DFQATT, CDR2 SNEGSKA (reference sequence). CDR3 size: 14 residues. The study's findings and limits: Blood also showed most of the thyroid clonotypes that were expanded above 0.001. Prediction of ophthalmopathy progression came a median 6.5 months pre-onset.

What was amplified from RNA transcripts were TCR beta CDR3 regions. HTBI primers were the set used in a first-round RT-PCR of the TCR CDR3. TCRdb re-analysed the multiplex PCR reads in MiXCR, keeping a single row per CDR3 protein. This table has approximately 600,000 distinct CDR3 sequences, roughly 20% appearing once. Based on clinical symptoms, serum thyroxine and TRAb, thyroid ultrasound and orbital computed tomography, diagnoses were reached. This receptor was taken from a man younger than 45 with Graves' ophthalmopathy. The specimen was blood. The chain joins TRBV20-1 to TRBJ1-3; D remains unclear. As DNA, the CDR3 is TGCAGTGCTAGAGTGGGTAGCTCTGGAAACACCATATATTTT. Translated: CSARVGSSGNTIYF.